The clone carrying this TCR beta chain has a count of ten or more. Amplification of TCR beta CDR3 regions used RNA as the template. Using the HTBI primer set, a first-round RT-PCR was run on the TCR CDR3. MiXCR, applied by TCRdb to the multiplex PCR reads, yields one record per CDR3 protein. Altogether about 720,000 distinct CDR3 sequences are present, about 17% being singletons, with the ten largest covering 16%. This record comes from a study of T cells in Graves' hyperthyroidism and ophthalmopathy. The CDR3 has 15 amino acids. Per germline, CDR1 DFQATT and CDR2 SNEGSKA (reference sequence). Trimming took 0 bases from V and 4 from J, leaving 15 bases between them.

The sequence was obtained from a woman aged 50 to 60 with Graves' hyperthyroidism that later progressed to Graves' ophthalmopathy. The material sequenced was blood. This sequence joins TRBV20-1 and TRBJ1-1; D possibly corresponds to TRBD1 (5 bases). The CDR3 protein is CSAREVQVYGTEAFF. In nucleotides, the CDR3 is TGCAGTGCTAGAGAAGTACAGGTTTATGGCACTGAAGCTTTCTTT.